This T cell receptor beta chain was sequenced for a study of shared clonotypes between healthy human individuals. Authors' methods: There were no quality scores in the junction-only immunoSEQ sequences, so filtering differed. Clones were read by immunoSEQ multiplex PCR, and TCRdb kept only the in-frame ones, dropping some. From that table come the V and J calls and clone size; the DNA was used to work out D and trimming. This sample carries over a million clones, about 96% of them seen once, and the ten largest clones take approximately 1.1%. The CD4+ fraction was divided into a CD45RA+ naive subset and a CD45RA-negative memory subset. Germline V gene sequence: CDR1 SGHRS, CDR2 YFSETQ. V lost 4 bases and J lost 4; bases outside the gene matches: 4. The CDR3 contains 16 residues.

J is TRBJ2-2 and V is TRBV5-1; the match to TRBD2 covers 13 bases. The sequence was obtained from a man aged 25-45 years in good health. The sequenced sample consisted of naive CD4+ T cells sorted from blood. Documented subset: CD45RA+ positively selected. This chain's CDR3 is CASSPGLAGSTGELFF. The CDR3 nucleotides are TGCGCCAGCAGCCCGGGACTAGCGGGAAGCACCGGGGAGCTGTTTTTT.